These 26 T cell receptor beta chains were sequenced from one sample in a study of blood T cell repertoires in COVID-19. Using immunoSEQ multiplex PCR, the repertoire was profiled, and TCRdb retains in-frame clones only, with some absent. Here the sample spans 150,000 to 200,000 clones, nearly 85% being singletons. The specimen sequenced was peripheral blood. The receptors here all came from a woman under 40 with acute or convalescent COVID-19.

This rearrangement joins TRBV27 to TRBJ2-7, with 12 bases fitting TRBD1. This CDR3 comprises 15 residues. The trim removed 5 bases at V and 7 bases at J, leaving 9 bases unmatched. Germline V CDR1 and CDR2: MNHEY, SMNVEV (reference sequence). This CDR3 is CASSAPGQGAGEQYF. The CDR3 nucleotides read TGTGCCAGCAGTGCACCGGGACAGGGGGCAGGGGAGCAGTACTTC.

This chain links TRBV5-5 with TRBJ1-1; D remains ambiguous. This CDR3 is built from 14 residues. V was shortened by 6 bases and J by 5 bases, with 17 bases between the two germline ends. Germline V gene sequence: CDR1 SGHKS, CDR2 YYEKEE (reference sequence). DNA for the CDR3: TGTGCCAGCACCGGGATCTCCGGCCGGACTGAAGCTTTCTTT. Its translation: CASTGISGRTEAFF.

The chain recombines TRBV9 with TRBJ2-3, with 10 bases identical to TRBD2. The V segment lost 3 bases and the J segment 0 bases; nucleotides outside the gene matches: 7. The CDR3 is 17 amino acids. Germline CDR1 and CDR2: SGDLS and YYNGEE. CDR3 protein: CASSERRTSGSTDTQYF. CDR3 bases: TGTGCCAGCAGCGAGAGAAGGACTAGCGGTAGCACAGATACGCAGTATTTT.

The gene calls are TRBV11-3 and TRBJ1-2; the match to TRBD1 covers 7 bases. The CDR3 extends over 13 amino acids. The junction had 4 bases not matched to a gene; V was cut back by 5 bases and J by 4 bases. Per the germline V gene, CDR1 is SGHNT and CDR2 is YENEEA. The DNA of the CDR3 is TGTGCCAGCAGCGAGCCAGGGGGCTATGGCTACACCTTC. Translation: CASSEPGGYGYTF.

This clone showed up just once. V is TRBV4-2 and J is TRBJ1-5; the D is unclear. With 0 bases removed from V and 2 bases from J, the gap between germline ends came to 14 bases. The germline CDR1 and CDR2 sequences are LGHNA and YNFKEQ. CDR3 length: 17 amino acids. In nucleotides, the CDR3 is TGTGCCAGCAGCCAAGATCACGGGGATTTGGGCAATCAGCCCCAGCATTTT. Translation gives CASSQDHGDLGNQPQHF.

This clone came up once. The chain recombines TRBV28 with TRBJ2-6; 7 positions agree with TRBD1. V lost 3 bases, J lost 0 bases, and 5 bases stayed unmatched. The germline gives CDR1 MDHEN, CDR2 SYDVKM. The CDR3 totals 17 residues. CDR3 sequence (DNA): TGTGCCAGCAGTTTGTGGGACAGCAGCTCTGGGGCCAACGTCCTGACTTTC. Translation: CASSLWDSSSGANVLTF.

The genes are TRBV5-4 and TRBJ2-1, with D possibly TRBD1 on 6 matching bases. CDR3 length equals 16 residues. Trimming left V 0 bases short and J 5 bases short, with 15 bases between. Germline V gene lookup returns CDR1 SGHNT and CDR2 YYREEE (reference sequence). The CDR3 DNA reads as TGTGCCAGCAGCTTGGGAGGGACACCTTTAAACAATGAGCAGTTCTTC. Translating it yields CASSLGGTPLNNEQFF.

This clone was seen a single time. The J gene is TRBJ2-2, the V gene TRBV23-1, with TRBD1 matching 7 bases. TRBV23-1 is an ORF; its function is uncertain. V trimming: 4 bases; J trimming: 4 bases; junction bases outside the gene matches: 9. The CDR3 is made up of 16 amino acids. The CDR3 spells CASSPHQTGRTGELFF. The CDR3 region has the DNA TGCGCCAGCAGTCCCCATCAGACAGGGCGCACCGGGGAGCTGTTTTTT.

The V gene is TRBV19, the J gene TRBJ1-2; 11 bases line up with TRBD1. Trimming cost V 6 bases and J 8 bases; bases outside gene matches: 11. This CDR3 contains 15 residues. CDR1 and CDR2 (germline): LNHDA, SQIVND (reference sequence). DNA for the CDR3: TGTGCCAGTAGACCCGGGACAGGGGGAGGCAAAGGCTACACCTTC. Translation: CASRPGTGGGKGYTF. The whole variable domain, remainder taken from reference TRBV19 and TRBJ1-2, is DGGITQSPKYLFRKEGQNVTLSCEQNLNHDAMYWYRQDPGQGLRLIYYSQIVNDFQKGDIAEGYSVSREKKESFPLTVTSAQKNPTAFYLCASRPGTGGGKGYTFGSGTRLTVV.

This clone appeared a few times. V usage is TRBV6-5 and J usage is TRBJ1-3; D gene unclear. The CDR3 loop spans 16 amino acids. V lost 2 bases and J 1 base, leaving 12 bases between the germline ends. Germline V gene sequence: CDR1 MNHEY, CDR2 SVGAGI. CDR3 protein: CASSYNLAFSGNTIYF. CDR3 DNA: TGTGCCAGCAGTTACAACCTGGCCTTTTCTGGAAACACCATATATTTT.

A single count supports this clone. The rearrangement uses TRBV27 and TRBJ2-7, with D possibly being TRBD1 (10 bases). Trimming shortened V by 6 bases and J by 7 bases, and 40 bases separated the two germline ends. Germline CDR1 is MNHEY and CDR2 is SMNVEV (reference sequence). The CDR3 is 21 amino acids. CDR3 sequence (DNA): TGTGCCAGCAGAACCGACAGGGGGCACAAAGTGTTTGCGGGAGGGCCGGGGGAGCAGTACTTC. Translated, it gives CASRTDRGHKVFAGGPGEQYF.

This chain connects TRBV30 to TRBJ2-2; maybe TRBD2 (6 bases). CDR1 and CDR2 from the germline V gene are GTSNPN and SVGIG (reference sequence). This CDR3 has 14 residues. Trimming left V 1 base short and J 4 bases short, with 10 bases between. The CDR3 reads CAWSGGLTTGELFF. For the CDR3, the DNA is TGTGCCTGGAGTGGGGGACTGACCACCGGGGAGCTGTTTTTT. Full variable domain (outside the CDR3, taken from reference TRBV30 and TRBJ2-2): SQTIHQWPATLVQPVGSPLSLECTVEGTSNPNLYWYRQAAGRGLQLLFYSVGIGQISSEVPQNLSASRPQDRQFILSSKKLLLSDSGFYLCAWSGGLTTGELFFGEGSRLTVL.

The CDR3 sequence: CASSETQGGEKLFF. In DNA, the CDR3 is TGTGCCAGCAGTGAAACCCAGGGAGGAGAAAAACTGTTTTTT. This chain joins TRBV25-1 and TRBJ1-4, with D possibly being TRBD1 (5 bases). The V gene's germline CDR1 is MGHDK and CDR2 SYGVNS. V was cut by 2 bases and J by 8 bases, with 12 bases left in between. This CDR3 is built from 14 residues. The full variable domain, completed using reference TRBV25-1 and TRBJ1-4, is EADIYQTPRYLVIGTGKKITLECSQTMGHDKMYWYQQDPGMELHLIHYSYGVNSTEKGDLSSESTVSRIRTEHFPLTLESARPSHTSQYLCASSETQGGEKLFFGSGTQLSVL.

In DNA form, the CDR3 reads TGTGCCAGTACCGCCGTAGCGGGGGGGGTATACGAGCAGTACTTC. Translating it yields CASTAVAGGVYEQYF. The chain couples TRBV19 to TRBJ2-7; 11 positions match TRBD2. The CDR3 has 15 residues. V gave up 7 bases and J gave up 4 bases; unmatched junction bases: 9. Germline CDR1 and CDR2: LNHDA and SQIVND (reference sequence).

The chain combines TRBV6-1 with TRBJ2-2; possibly TRBD1 for D (5 bases). V was clipped by 0 bases and J by 4 bases, with 9 bases between them. Germline-derived CDR1 and CDR2 are MNHNS and SASEGT. The CDR3 extends over 15 amino acids. The CDR3 sequence: CASSEAWGATGELFF. In DNA, the CDR3 is TGTGCCAGCAGTGAAGCTTGGGGCGCCACCGGGGAGCTGTTTTTT.

The J gene is TRBJ1-1, the V gene TRBV5-6; D remains unclear. Germline assignment: CDR1 SGHDT and CDR2 YYEEEE. This CDR3 comprises 18 residues. The V end was cut by 2 bases, the J end by 5 bases, with 25 bases between. The CDR3 DNA sequence: TGTGCCAGCAGCTTAATTGGTTTCATAGCCGCGAGAGGGACTGAAGCTTTCTTT. Residues: CASSLIGFIAARGTEAFF.

The V call is TRBV30, the J call TRBJ1-4; D is ambiguous. V lost 5 bases, J lost 4 bases, and 14 bases lay in between. The length of the CDR3 is 14 residues. Germline loops: CDR1 GTSNPN, CDR2 SVGIG (reference sequence). The CDR3 reads CAWGNGLLNEKLFF. CDR3 bases: TGTGCCTGGGGGAACGGACTCCTTAATGAAAAACTGTTTTTT.

The V gene is TRBV29-1, the J gene TRBJ2-3; 9 nucleotides agree with TRBD2. V lost 6 bases, J lost 2 bases, and 9 bases stayed unmatched. Per germline, CDR1 SQVTM and CDR2 ANQGSEA. CDR3 length: 15 residues. The CDR3 here is CSVPKPSGVTDTQYF. As DNA, the CDR3 is TGCAGCGTCCCGAAACCTAGCGGGGTCACAGATACGCAGTATTTT.

The chain combines TRBV27 with TRBJ2-1, with 8 bases fitting TRBD2. Germline CDR1 is MNHEY and CDR2 is SMNVEV (reference sequence). There are 14 residues in the CDR3. V lost 4 bases and J lost 7; bases outside the gene matches: 6. CDR3 region: CASSSAGGWNEQFF. The CDR3 DNA reads as TGTGCCAGCAGTTCGGCGGGAGGCTGGAATGAGCAGTTCTTC.

This chain uses TRBV21-1 with TRBJ2-1; the table's D call of TRBD2 was not tested on the DNA. TRBV21-1 is recorded as a pseudogene. The CDR3 loop spans 15 amino acids. The CDR3 here is CASSKDPTREDEQFF. For the CDR3, the DNA is TGTGCCAGCAGCAAAGACCCTACTAGAGAGGATGAGCAGTTCTTC.

This clone was seen only once. This chain joins TRBV6-5 and TRBJ2-7; tentative D call: TRBD2 (5 bases). Germline V gene sequence: CDR1 MNHEY, CDR2 SVGAGI. V was shortened by 4 bases and J by 9 bases, with 10 bases between the two germline ends. The CDR3 loop spans 11 amino acids. Written as DNA, the CDR3 is TGTGCCAGCAGTTTGGTAGCGAGGCAGTACTTC. Amino acid sequence: CASSLVARQYF.

The genes are TRBV19 and TRBJ1-2, with D uncertain. The V and J ends lost 3 bases and 2 bases respectively, with 13 bases between them. This CDR3 region has 15 residues. Germline V gene data show CDR1 as LNHDA and CDR2 as SQIVND (reference sequence). CDR3 residues: CASSINHKTNYGYTF. The CDR3 region has the DNA TGTGCCAGTAGTATTAATCACAAAACAAACTATGGCTACACCTTC.

V is TRBV5-6 and J is TRBJ2-3, with 7 bases identical to TRBD1. CDR1 and CDR2 from the germline V gene are SGHDT and YYEEEE. The CDR3 is 14 amino acids. The trim removed 2 bases at V and 2 bases at J, leaving 2 bases unmatched. For the CDR3, the DNA is TGTGCCAGCAGCTTAACAGGGGCCACAGATACGCAGTATTTT. It yields the protein CASSLTGATDTQYF.

The V gene is TRBV4-2, the J gene TRBJ1-2; D possibly corresponds to TRBD1 (5 bases). Per germline, CDR1 LGHNA and CDR2 YNFKEQ. The CDR3 has 14 amino acids. The V end lost 4 bases, the J end lost 3 bases, and 12 bases lay between the germline ends. The CDR3 loop is CASSLLDKDYGYTF. The CDR3 nucleotides read TGTGCCAGCAGCCTACTGGACAAAGACTATGGCTACACCTTC.

V usage is TRBV3-1 (or the pseudogene TRBV3-2) and J usage is TRBJ1-2; D call uncertain. The CDR3 consists of 17 residues. The V gene lost 1 base and the J gene lost 8 bases, with 23 bases spanning the gap. Germline-derived CDR1 and CDR2 are LGHDT and YNNKEL (reference sequence). The CDR3 spells CASSQVSGGQASRGYTF. The CDR3 bases are TGTGCCAGCAGCCAAGTTTCGGGAGGGCAGGCCTCCAGAGGCTACACCTTC.

V gene TRBV6-4 combines with J gene TRBJ1-4; TRBD1 is a possible D gene (6 bases). Germline CDR1 MRHNA, CDR2 SNTAGT. The CDR3 has 20 amino acids. The ends were cut back, 10 bases at V and 2 bases at J, with 32 bases in the middle. For the CDR3, the DNA is TGTGCCAATTTACACAAGTTTGGACAGATCCCGTTCCCCACTAATGAAAAACTGTTTTTT. Translation gives CANLHKFGQIPFPTNEKLFF.